The clone carrying this TCR beta chain was recorded a few times. These data belong to a study of T-cell reconstitution after alpha-beta-depleted transplantation in children. Unique molecular identifiers were used in preparing the TCRbeta library. TCRdb reprocessed the PCR reads via MiXCR and lists one record per CDR3 protein. The repertoire has 800,000 to 1,000,000 distinct CDR3 sequences, roughly 29% of them found once; the top ten carry roughly 31%. V was trimmed by 3 bases and J by 4 bases, leaving 17 bases between them. The CDR3 length is 16 residues. The germline gives CDR1 SGHRS, CDR2 YFSETQ. The starting material was PBMCs, mostly from graft donor cells, obtained 360 days after TCRalphabeta/CD19-depleted stem cell transplant. The chain links TRBV5-1 to TRBJ2-1, with D hard to call. The receptor's source is a boy under two years old who had a stem cell transplant for SCID, so the T cells may come from the graft donor. The chain's CDR3 is CASSWASGGLYNEQFF. For the CDR3, the DNA is TGCGCCAGCAGCTGGGCCTCCGGCGGATTGTACAATGAGCAGTTCTTC.